This T cell receptor (beta chain) is drawn from a study of beta chain features in type 1 diabetes. As concerns this clone: Its target is unknown.

CDR1 is ENHRY, CDR2 SYGVKD, per germline. The ends were cut back, 4 bases at V and 3 bases at J, with 15 bases in the middle. This CDR3 region has 15 residues. Broader study findings: The study found that naive, central memory and Treg TCRB repertoires appeared more similar in patients than in healthy donors. Insertions were fewer and deletions more numerous at VDJ junctions in type 1 diabetes patients. TCRB CDR3 length was moderately but significantly reduced in all four CD4+ subsets of Type 1 diabetes patients.

Sequenced material consisted of expressed TCRB transcripts (all of the isolated RNA was reverse transcribed). Naive, central memory and regulatory T cell samples yielded around 3.9 million reads on average. Libraries were prepared by immunoSEQ multiplex PCR; TCRdb keeps only in-frame clonotypes and omits some of them. Of around 97,000 clones listed, over 25% are singletons. V and J are TRBV10-3 and TRBJ1-2; no definite D call. Sequencing input: central memory CD4+ T cells from blood. This TCR came from a woman aged 18-29 years with type 1 diabetes. CDR3 sequence reads: CAISATDKYHYGYTF. In DNA form, the CDR3 reads TGTGCCATCAGTGCCACCGACAAATACCACTATGGCTACACCTTC.